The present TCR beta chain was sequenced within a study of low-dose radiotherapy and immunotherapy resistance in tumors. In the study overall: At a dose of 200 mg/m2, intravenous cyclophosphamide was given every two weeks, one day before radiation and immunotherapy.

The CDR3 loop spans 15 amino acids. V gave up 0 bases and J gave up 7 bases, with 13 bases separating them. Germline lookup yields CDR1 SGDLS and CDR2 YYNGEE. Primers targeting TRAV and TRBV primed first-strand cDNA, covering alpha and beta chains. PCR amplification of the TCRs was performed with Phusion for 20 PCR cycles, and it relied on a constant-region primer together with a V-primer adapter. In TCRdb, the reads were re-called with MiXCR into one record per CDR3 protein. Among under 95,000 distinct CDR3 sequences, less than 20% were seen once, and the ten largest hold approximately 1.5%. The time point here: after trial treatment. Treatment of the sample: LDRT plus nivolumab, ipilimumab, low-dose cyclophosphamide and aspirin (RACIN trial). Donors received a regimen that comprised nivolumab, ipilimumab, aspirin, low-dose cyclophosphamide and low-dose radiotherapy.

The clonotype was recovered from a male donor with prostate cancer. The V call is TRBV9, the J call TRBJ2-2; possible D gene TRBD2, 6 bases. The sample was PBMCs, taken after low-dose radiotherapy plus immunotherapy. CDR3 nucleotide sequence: TGTGCCAGCAGCGTAGAGGCGGGATATAACGGGGAGCTGTTTTTT. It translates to CASSVEAGYNGELFF.